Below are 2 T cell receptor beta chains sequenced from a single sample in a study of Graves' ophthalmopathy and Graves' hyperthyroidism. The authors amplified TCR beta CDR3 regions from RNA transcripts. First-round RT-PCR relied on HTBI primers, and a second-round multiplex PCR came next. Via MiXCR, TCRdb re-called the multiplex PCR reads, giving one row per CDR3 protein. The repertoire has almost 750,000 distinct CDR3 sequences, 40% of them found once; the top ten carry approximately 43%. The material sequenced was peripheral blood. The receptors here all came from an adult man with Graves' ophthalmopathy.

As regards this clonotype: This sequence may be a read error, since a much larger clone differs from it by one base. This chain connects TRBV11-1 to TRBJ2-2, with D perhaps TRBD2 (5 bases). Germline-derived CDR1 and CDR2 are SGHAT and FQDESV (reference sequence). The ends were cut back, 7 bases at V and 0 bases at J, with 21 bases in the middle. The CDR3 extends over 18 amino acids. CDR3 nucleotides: TGTGCCAGCAATCGATTCCCTACGGGATCCGCGAACACCGGGGAGCTGTTTTTT. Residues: CASNRFPTGSANTGELFF.

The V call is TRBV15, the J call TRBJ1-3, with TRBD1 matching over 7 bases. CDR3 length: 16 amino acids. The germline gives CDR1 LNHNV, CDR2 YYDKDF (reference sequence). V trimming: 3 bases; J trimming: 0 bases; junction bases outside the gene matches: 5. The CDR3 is CATSSRQGGSGNTIYF. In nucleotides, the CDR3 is TGTGCCACCAGCAGCCGACAGGGTGGCTCTGGAAACACCATATATTTT. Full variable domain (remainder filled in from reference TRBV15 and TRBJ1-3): DAMVIQNPRYQVTQFGKPVTLSCSQTLNHNVMYWYQQKSSQAPKLLFHYYDKDFNNEADTPDNFQSRRPNTSFCFLDIRSPGLGDTAMYLCATSSRQGGSGNTIYFGEGSWLTVV.